This note documents a single T cell receptor beta chain sequence. The antigen is undetermined. This entry belongs to a study of T cell responses to AZD1222 COVID-19 vaccine. Sequencing was performed with immunoSEQ multiplex PCR; in TCRdb, only in-frame clones are kept and a portion is missing. The table includes 100,000 to 150,000 clones, roughly 91% detected once. The CDR3 contains 14 residues. The V and J ends lost 6 bases and 2 bases respectively, with 11 bases between them. From germline, CDR1 is LGHNT and CDR2 FRNRAP. Study-wide findings and caveats: Repertoires were obtained solely post-peak T cell response. With dominance at 160-218 and 743-854, vaccine-associated CD4 TCRs spanned spike. Most donors were white British and more were female, and clonal diversity was possibly underestimated.

Second-dose schedules of about 4 or about 12 weeks were combined. The specimen was peripheral blood, collected 28 days after the second AZD1222 dose. This receptor was obtained from an adult who received the AZD1222 COVID-19 vaccine. J is TRBJ1-3 and V is TRBV12-5; D might be TRBD1 (6 bases). CDR3 protein: CASGLTGTGNTIYF. In DNA, the CDR3 is TGTGCTAGTGGCCTTACAGGGACTGGAAACACCATATATTTT.